This T cell receptor (beta chain) was profiled in a study of T cells in Graves' hyperthyroidism and ophthalmopathy. Exclusion followed for patients with uncontrolled infection, other autoimmune disease, pregnancy or lactation. Thyroid ultrasound, orbital computed tomography, clinical symptoms, and serum thyroxine and TRAb underpinned diagnoses. Regions amplified from RNA transcripts were the TCR beta CDR3 regions. A first-round RT-PCR of the TCR CDR3 used the HTBI primer set. In TCRdb, the multiplex PCR reads were re-called with MiXCR into one record per CDR3 protein. This sample yields around 600,000 distinct CDR3 sequences, of which 14% are seen a single time; roughly 6.9% belongs to the top ten. This clonotype has a count of ten or more. The antigen is not known. Findings and limits, study-wide: Stable hyperthyroidism and ophthalmopathy were separated using 13 V-J signatures.

V was shortened by 2 bases and J by 2 bases, with 6 bases between the two germline ends. This CDR3 spans 13 amino acids. The clonotype was recovered from a woman aged 18-29 years with Graves' ophthalmopathy. Sequencing used blood. The genes are TRBV12-3 or TRBV12-4 and TRBJ1-2, with D possibly being TRBD1 (5 bases). This CDR3 reads CASSLRDNYGYTF. The CDR3 coding sequence is TGTGCCAGCAGTTTAAGGGACAACTATGGCTACACCTTC.